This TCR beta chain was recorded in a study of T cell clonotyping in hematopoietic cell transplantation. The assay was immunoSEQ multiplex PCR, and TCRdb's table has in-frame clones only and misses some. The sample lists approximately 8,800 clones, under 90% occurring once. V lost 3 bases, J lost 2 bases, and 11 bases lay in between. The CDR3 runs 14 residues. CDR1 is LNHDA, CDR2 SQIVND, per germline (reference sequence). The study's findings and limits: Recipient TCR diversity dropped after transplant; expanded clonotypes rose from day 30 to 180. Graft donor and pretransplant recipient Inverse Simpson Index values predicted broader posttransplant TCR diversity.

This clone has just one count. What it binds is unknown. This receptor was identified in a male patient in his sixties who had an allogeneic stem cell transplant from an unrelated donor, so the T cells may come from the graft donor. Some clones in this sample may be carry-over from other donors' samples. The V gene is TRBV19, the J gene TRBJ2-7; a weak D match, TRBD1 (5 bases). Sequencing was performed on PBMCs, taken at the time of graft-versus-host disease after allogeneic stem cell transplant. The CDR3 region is CASSIGTGTYEQYF. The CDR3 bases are TGTGCCAGTAGTATTGGAACAGGCACCTACGAGCAGTACTTC. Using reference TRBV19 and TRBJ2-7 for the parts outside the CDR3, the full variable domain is DGGITQSPKYLFRKEGQNVTLSCEQNLNHDAMYWYRQDPGQGLRLIYYSQIVNDFQKGDIAEGYSVSREKKESFPLTVTSAQKNPTAFYLCASSIGTGTYEQYFGPGTRLTVT.